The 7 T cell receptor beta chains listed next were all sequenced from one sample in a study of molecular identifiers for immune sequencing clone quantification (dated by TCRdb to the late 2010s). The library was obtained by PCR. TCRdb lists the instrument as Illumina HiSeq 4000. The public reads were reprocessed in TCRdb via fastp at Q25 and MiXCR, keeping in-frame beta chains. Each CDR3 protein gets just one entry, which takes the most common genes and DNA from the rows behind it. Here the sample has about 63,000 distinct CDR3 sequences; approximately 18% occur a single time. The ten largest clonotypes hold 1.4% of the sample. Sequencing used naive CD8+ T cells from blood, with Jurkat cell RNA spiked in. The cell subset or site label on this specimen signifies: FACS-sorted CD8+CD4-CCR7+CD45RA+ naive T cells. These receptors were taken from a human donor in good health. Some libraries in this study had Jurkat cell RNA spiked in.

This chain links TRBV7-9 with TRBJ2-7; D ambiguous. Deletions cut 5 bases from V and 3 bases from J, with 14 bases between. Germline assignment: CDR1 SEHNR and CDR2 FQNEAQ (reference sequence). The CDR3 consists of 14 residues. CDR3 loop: CASSPPEASYEQYF. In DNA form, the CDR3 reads TGTGCCAGCAGCCCCCCTGAAGCGAGCTACGAGCAGTACTTC. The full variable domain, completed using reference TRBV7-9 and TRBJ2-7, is DTGVSQNPRHKITKRGQNVTFRCDPISEHNRLYWYRQTLGQGPEFLTYFQNEAQLEKSRLLSDRFSAERPKGSFSTLEIQRTEQGDSAMYLCASSPPEASYEQYFGPGTRLTVT.

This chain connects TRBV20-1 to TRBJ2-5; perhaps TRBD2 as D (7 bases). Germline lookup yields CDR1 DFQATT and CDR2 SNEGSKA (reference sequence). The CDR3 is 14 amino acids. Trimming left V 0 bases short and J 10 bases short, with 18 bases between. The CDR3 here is CSAREVGEGGIQYF. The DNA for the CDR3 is TGCAGTGCTAGAGAAGTAGGGGAGGGGGGGATCCAGTACTTC.

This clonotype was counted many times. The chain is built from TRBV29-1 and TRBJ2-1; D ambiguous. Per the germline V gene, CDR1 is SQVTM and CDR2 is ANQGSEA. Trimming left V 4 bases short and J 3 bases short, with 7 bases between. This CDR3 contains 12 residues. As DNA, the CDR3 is TGCAGCGTTGTACCCAACTACAATGAGCAGTTCTTC. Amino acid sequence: CSVVPNYNEQFF.

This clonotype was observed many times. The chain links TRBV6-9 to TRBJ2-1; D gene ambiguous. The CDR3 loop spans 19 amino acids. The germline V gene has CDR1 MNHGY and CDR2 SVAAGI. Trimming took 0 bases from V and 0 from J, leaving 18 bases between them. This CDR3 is CASSYSYKAADRSYNEQFF. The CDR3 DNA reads TGTGCCAGCAGTTATTCTTATAAGGCGGCGGATCGCTCCTACAATGAGCAGTTCTTC.

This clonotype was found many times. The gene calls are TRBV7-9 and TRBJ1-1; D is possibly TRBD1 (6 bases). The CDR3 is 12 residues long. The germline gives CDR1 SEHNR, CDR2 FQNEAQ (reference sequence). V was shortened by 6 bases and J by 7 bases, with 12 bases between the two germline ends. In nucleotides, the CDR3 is TGTGCCAGCAGTTTCTCCAGGGGTGAAGCTTTCTTT. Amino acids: CASSFSRGEAFF.

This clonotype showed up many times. This chain's CDR3 is CASSLSGGLTSLSGANVLTF. The DNA of the CDR3 is TGTGCCAGCAGTCTCTCAGGGGGCCTTACTTCCCTCTCTGGGGCCAACGTCCTGACTTTC. V is TRBV6-5 and J is TRBJ2-6; the match to TRBD1 covers 8 bases. The CDR3 totals 20 residues. The J segment lost 0 bases and the V segment lost 5 bases, leaving 15 bases of the junction unmatched. The V gene's germline CDR1 is MNHEY and CDR2 SVGAGI.

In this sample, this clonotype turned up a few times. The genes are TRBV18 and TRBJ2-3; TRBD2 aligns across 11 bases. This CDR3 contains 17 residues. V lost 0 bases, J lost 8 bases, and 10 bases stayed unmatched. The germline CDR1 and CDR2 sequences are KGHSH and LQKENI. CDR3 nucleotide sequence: TGTGCCAGCTCACCACCGCGGCTAGCGGGAGGTCCACCTACGCAGTATTTT. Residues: CASSPPRLAGGPPTQYF.